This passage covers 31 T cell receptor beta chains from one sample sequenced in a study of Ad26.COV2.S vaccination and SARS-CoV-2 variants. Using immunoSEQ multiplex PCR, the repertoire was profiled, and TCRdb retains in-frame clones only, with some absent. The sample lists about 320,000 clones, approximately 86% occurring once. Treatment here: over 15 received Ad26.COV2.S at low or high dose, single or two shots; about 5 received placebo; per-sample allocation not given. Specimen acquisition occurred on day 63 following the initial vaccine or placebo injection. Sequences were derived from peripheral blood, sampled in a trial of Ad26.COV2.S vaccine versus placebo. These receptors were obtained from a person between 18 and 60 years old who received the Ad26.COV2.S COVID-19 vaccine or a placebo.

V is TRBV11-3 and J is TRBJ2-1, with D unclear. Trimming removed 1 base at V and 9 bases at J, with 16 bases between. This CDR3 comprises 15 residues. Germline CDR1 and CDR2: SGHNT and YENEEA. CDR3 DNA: TGTGCCAGCAGCTTAGTCTTAGGGTCATCTGCTGAGCAGTTCTTC. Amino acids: CASSLVLGSSAEQFF. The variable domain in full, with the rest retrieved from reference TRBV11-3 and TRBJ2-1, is EAGVVQSPRYKIIEKKQPVAFWCNPISGHNTLYWYLQNLGQGPELLIRYENEEAVDDSQLPKDRFSAERLKGVDSTLKIQPAELGDSAVYLCASSLVLGSSAEQFFGPGTRLTVL.

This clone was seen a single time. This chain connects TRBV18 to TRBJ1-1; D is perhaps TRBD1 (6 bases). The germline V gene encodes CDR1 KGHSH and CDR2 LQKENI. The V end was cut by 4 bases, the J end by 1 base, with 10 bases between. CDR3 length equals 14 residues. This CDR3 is CASSQLQGNTEAFF. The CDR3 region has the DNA TGTGCCAGCTCACAACTACAGGGGAACACTGAAGCTTTCTTT.

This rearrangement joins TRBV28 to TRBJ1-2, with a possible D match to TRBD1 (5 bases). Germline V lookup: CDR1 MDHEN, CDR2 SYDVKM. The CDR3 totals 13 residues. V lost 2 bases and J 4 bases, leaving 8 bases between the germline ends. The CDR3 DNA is TGTGCCAGCAGTTTACTACAGGCCTATGGCTACACCTTC. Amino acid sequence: CASSLLQAYGYTF.

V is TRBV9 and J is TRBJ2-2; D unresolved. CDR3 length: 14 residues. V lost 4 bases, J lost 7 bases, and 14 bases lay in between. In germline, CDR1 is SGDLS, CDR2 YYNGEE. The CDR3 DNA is TGTGCCAGCAGCCCCGTCTTTGGTAGCGGGGAGCTGTTTTTT. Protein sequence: CASSPVFGSGELFF.

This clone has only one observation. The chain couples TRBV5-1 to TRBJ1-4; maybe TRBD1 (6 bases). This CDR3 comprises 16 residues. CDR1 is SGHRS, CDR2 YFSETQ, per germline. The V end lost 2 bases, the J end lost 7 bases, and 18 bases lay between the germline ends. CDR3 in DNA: TGCGCCAGCAGCTTCTTAGGGGGGGCGCAGGCTGAAAAACTGTTTTTT. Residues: CASSFLGGAQAEKLFF.

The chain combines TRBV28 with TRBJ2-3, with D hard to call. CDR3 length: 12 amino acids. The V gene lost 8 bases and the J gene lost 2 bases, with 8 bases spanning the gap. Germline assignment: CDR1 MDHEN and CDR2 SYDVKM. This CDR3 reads CASFRDTDTQYF. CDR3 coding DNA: TGTGCCAGCTTTCGAGACACAGATACGCAGTATTTT.

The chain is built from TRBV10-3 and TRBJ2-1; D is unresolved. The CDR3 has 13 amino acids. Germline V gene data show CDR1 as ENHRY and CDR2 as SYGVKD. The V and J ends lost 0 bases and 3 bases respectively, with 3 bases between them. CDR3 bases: TGTGCCATCAGTGAGTCGGGCTACAATGAGCAGTTCTTC. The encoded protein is CAISESGYNEQFF.

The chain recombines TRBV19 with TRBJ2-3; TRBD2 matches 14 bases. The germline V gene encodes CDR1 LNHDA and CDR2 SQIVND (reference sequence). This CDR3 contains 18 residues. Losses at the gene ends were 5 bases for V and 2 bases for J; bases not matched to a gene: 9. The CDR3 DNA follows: TGTGCCAGTAGTGCAGCTCGGACTAGCGGGGGGTACACAGATACGCAGTATTTT. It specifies CASSAARTSGGYTDTQYF.

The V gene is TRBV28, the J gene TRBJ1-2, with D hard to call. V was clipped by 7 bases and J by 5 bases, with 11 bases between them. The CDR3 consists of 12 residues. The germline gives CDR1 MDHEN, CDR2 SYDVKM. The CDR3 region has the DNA TGTGCCAGCACCGTGACGGGTTATGGCTACACCTTC. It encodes CASTVTGYGYTF.

CDR3 in amino acids: CASKDRTYNEQFF. The CDR3 DNA follows: TGTGCCAGCAAGGACAGGACCTACAATGAGCAGTTCTTC. This chain links TRBV2 with TRBJ2-1, with 7 bases aligning to TRBD1. Germline CDR1 is SNHLY and CDR2 is FYNNEI. The CDR3 extends over 13 amino acids. J lost 2 bases, V lost 7 bases, and 2 bases had no gene match.

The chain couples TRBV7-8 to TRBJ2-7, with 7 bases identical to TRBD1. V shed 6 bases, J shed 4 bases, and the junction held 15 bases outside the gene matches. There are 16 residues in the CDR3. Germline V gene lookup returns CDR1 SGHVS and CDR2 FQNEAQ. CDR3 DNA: TGTGCCAGCAGAACTACCGCCGGGACAGCTAGTTACGAGCAGTACTTC. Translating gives CASRTTAGTASYEQYF.

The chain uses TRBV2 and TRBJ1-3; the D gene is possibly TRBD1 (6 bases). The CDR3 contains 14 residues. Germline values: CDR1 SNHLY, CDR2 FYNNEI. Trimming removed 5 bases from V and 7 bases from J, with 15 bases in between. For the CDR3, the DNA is TGTGCCAGCAGTTTCCGGCAGGGGTTGAACACCATATATTTT. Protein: CASSFRQGLNTIYF.

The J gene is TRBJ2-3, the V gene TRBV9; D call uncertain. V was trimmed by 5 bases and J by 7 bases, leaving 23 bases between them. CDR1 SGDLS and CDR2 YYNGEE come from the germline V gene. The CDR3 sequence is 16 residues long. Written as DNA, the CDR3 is TGTGCCAGCAGTACCCTCGACGGTGTGGTGGAGAATACGCAGTATTTT. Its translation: CASSTLDGVVENTQYF.

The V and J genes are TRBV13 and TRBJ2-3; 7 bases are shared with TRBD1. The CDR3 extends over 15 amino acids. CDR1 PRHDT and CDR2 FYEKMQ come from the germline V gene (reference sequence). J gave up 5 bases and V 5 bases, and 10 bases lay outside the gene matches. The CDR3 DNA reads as TGTGCCAGCAGCCAACCGACAGGGCCGGGAGATACGCAGTATTTT. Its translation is CASSQPTGPGDTQYF.

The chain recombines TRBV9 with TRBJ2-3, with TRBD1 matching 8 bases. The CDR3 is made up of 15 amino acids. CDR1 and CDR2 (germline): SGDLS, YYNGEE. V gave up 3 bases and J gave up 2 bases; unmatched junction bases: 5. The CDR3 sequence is CASSDRGDLTDTQYF. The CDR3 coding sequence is TGTGCCAGCAGCGACAGGGGGGATCTCACAGATACGCAGTATTTT.

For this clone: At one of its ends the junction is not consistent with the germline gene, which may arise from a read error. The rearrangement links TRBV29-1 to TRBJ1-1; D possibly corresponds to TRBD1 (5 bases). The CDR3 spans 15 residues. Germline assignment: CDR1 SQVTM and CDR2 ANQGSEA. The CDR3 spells CSVEGLLGLDTEAFF. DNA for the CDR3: TGTAGCGTCGAGGGACTCCTCGGGTTAGACACTGAAGCTTTCTTT.

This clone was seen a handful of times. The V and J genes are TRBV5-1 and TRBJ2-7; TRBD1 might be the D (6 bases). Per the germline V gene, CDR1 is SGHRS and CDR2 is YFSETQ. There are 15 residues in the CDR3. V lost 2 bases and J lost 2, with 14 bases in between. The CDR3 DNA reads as TGCGCCAGCAGCTTCGGACAGAGACCGACCTACGAGCAGTACTTC. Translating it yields CASSFGQRPTYEQYF.

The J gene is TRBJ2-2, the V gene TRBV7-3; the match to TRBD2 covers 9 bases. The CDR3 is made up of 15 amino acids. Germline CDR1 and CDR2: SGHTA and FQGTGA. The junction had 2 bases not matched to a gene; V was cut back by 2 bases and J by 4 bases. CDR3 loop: CASSLLAGSTGELFF. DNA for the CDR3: TGTGCCAGCAGCTTACTAGCGGGGAGCACCGGGGAGCTGTTTTTT.

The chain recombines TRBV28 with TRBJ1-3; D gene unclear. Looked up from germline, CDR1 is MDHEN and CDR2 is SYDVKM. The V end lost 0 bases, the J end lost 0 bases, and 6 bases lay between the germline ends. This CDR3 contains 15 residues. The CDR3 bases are TGTGCCAGCAGTTTATGGCAGTCCTCTGGAAACACCATATATTTT. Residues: CASSLWQSSGNTIYF.

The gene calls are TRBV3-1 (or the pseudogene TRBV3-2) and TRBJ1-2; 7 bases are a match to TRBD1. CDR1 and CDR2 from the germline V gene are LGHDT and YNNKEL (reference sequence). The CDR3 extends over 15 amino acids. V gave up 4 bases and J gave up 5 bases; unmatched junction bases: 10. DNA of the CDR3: TGTGCCAGCAGCCCATCTGGACAGGCCGTGTATGGCTACACCTTC. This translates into CASSPSGQAVYGYTF.

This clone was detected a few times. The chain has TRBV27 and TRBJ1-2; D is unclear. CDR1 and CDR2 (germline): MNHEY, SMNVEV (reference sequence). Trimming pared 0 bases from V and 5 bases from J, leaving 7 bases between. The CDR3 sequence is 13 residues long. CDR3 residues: CASSLSIRYGYTF. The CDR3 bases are TGTGCCAGCAGTTTATCGATACGGTATGGCTACACCTTC.

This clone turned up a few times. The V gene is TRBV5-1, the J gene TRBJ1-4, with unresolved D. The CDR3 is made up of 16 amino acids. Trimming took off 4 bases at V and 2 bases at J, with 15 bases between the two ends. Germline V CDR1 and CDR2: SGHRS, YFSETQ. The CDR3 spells CASSIGLSGTNEKLFF. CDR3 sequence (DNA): TGCGCCAGCAGCATAGGGCTCTCCGGGACTAATGAAAAACTGTTTTTT.

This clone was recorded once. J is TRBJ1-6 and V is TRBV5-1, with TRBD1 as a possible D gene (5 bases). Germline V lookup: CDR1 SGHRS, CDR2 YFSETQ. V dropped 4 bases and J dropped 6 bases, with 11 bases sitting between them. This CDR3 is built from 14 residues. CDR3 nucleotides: TGCGCCAGCAGCGCGCGGGGGGGTAATTCACCCCTCCACTTT. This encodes CASSARGGNSPLHF.

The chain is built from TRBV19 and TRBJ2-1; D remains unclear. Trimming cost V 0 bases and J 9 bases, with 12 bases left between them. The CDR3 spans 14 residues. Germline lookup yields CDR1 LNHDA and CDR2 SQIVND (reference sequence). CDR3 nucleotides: TGTGCCAGTAGTATAGATCATGTTCACGGTGAGCAGTTCTTC. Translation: CASSIDHVHGEQFF.

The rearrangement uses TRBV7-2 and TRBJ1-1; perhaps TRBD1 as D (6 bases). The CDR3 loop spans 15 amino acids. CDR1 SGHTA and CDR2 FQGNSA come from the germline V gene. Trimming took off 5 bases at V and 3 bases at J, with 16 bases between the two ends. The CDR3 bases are TGTGCCAGCAGCCATGACACAGGGCGGTACACTGAAGCTTTCTTT. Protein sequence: CASSHDTGRYTEAFF. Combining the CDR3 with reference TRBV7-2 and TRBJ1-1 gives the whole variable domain GAGVSQSPSNKVTEKGKDVELRCDPISGHTALYWYRQSLGQGLEFLIYFQGNSAPDKSGLPSDRFSAERTGGSVSTLTIQRTQQEDSAVYLCASSHDTGRYTEAFFGQGTRLTVV.

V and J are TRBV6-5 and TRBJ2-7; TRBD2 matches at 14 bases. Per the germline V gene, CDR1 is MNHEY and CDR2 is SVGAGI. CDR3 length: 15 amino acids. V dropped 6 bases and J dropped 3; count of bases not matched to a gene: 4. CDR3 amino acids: CASSPGLAGDYEQYF. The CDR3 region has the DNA TGTGCCAGCAGCCCGGGACTAGCGGGGGACTACGAGCAGTACTTC.

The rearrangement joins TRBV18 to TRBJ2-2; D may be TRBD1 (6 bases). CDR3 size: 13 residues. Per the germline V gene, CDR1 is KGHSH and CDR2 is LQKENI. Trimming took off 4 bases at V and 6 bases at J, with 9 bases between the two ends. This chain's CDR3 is CASSLGGSGELFF. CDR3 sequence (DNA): TGTGCCAGCTCACTAGGGGGTTCCGGGGAGCTGTTTTTT.

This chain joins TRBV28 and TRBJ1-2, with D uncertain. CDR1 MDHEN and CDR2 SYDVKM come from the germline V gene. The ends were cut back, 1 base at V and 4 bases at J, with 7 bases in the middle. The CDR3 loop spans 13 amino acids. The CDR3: CASSLSNTYGYTF. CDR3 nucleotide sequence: TGTGCCAGCAGTTTATCTAATACCTATGGCTACACCTTC.

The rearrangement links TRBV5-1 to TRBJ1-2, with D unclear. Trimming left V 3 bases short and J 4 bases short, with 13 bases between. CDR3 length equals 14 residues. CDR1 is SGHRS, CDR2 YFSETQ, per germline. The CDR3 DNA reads TGCGCCAGCAGCTCGACTGAGGGCGGCTATGGCTACACCTTC. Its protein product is CASSSTEGGYGYTF.

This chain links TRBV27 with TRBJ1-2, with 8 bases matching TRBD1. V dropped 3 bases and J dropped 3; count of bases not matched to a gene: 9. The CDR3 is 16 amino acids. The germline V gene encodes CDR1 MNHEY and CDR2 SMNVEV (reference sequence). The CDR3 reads CASSFLTGGSHYGYTF. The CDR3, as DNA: TGTGCCAGCAGTTTCCTTACAGGGGGGTCTCACTATGGCTACACCTTC.

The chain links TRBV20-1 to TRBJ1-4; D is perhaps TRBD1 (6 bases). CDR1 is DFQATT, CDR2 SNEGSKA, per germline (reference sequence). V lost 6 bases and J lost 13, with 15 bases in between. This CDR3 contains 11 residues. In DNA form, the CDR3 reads TGCAGTGCCCGAGGGGACACGGGACTGTTTTTT. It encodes CSARGDTGLFF.